Listed below are T cell receptor beta chains from one sample, sequenced in a study of regulatory T cells in long-lasting Graves disease. TCRdb reanalysed the multiplex PCR reads using MiXCR and keeps one entry per CDR3 protein. This sample has around 430,000 distinct CDR3 sequences, with approximately 23% found just once. The source material was peripheral blood mononuclear cells (PBMCs), sampled when the disease was refractory, from a patient treated with antithyroid drugs. These TCRs come from a female donor with Graves disease. CDR3s include the opening cysteine and the closing phenylalanine or tryptophan. The D gene is left open where the match is weak. Rows give clone size only sometimes, using once, few, many, or a class for an expanded clone.

len: 12; j_gene: TRBJ2-7; d_gene: -; abundance: many; v_gene: TRBV28; CDR3nt: TGTGCCAGCAGCTCGGACAGCTACGAGCAGTACTTC; CDR3aa: CASSSDSYEQYF
len: 13; j_gene: TRBJ1-1; d_gene: TRBD1; abundance: few; v_gene: TRBV24-1; CDR3nt: TGTGCCACCGGGGACAGTTTGAACACTGAAGCTTTCTTT; CDR3aa: CATGDSLNTEAFF
len: 15; j_gene: TRBJ2-7; d_gene: -; abundance: few; v_gene: TRBV13; CDR3nt: TGTGCCAGCAGCTCGGACAGCCGTTTCTACCGCGAGCAGTACTTC; CDR3aa: CASSSDSRFYREQYF
len: 14; j_gene: TRBJ2-1; d_gene: TRBD2; abundance: few; v_gene: TRBV2; CDR3nt: TGTGCCAGCAGTGCCGGGACTAGAGGCGATGAGCAGTTCTTC; CDR3aa: CASSAGTRGDEQFF
len: 13; j_gene: TRBJ1-6; d_gene: -; abundance: few; v_gene: TRBV7-2; CDR3nt: TGTGCCAGCAGCGCGGGACAAGATTCACCCCTCCACTTT; CDR3aa: CASSAGQDSPLHF
len: 15; j_gene: TRBJ1-2; d_gene: -; abundance: few; v_gene: TRBV20-1; CDR3nt: TGCAGTGCTAACGCCATGACAGGTGGGCACTGGGGCTACACCTTC; CDR3aa: CSANAMTGGHWGYTF
len: 16; j_gene: TRBJ1-5; d_gene: -; abundance: few; v_gene: TRBV18; CDR3nt: TGTGCCAGCTCACCACCGTCAGGGGTTAGCAATCAGCCCCAGCATTTT; CDR3aa: CASSPPSGVSNQPQHF
len: 11; j_gene: TRBJ2-7; d_gene: -; abundance: many; v_gene: TRBV2; CDR3nt: TGTGCCAGCAGTGGCCACTACGAGCAGTACTTC; CDR3aa: CASSGHYEQYF
len: 16; j_gene: TRBJ2-1; d_gene: -; abundance: -; v_gene: TRBV6-1; CDR3nt: TGTGCCAGCAGTCCCCCGGGACGCTCTTACTACAATGAGCAGTTCTTC; CDR3aa: CASSPPGRSYYNEQFF
len: 13; j_gene: TRBJ1-1; d_gene: TRBD1; abundance: few; v_gene: TRBV20-1; CDR3nt: TGCAGTGCAAACTCGGGGACAGGTTGGCGGGCTTTCTTT; CDR3aa: CSANSGTGWRAFF
len: 16; j_gene: TRBJ1-5; d_gene: -; abundance: -; v_gene: TRBV6-1; CDR3nt: TGTGCCAGCAGTGATTGGGGGTATTATAGCAATCAGCCCCAGCATTTT; CDR3aa: CASSDWGYYSNQPQHF
len: 15; j_gene: TRBJ2-7; d_gene: -; abundance: -; v_gene: TRBV5-1; CDR3nt: TGCGCCAGCAGCCTATCGGTTTCCGGGGCGGACGAGCAGTACTTC; CDR3aa: CASSLSVSGADEQYF
len: 15; j_gene: TRBJ1-6; d_gene: TRBD1; abundance: many; v_gene: TRBV6-1; CDR3nt: TGTGCCAGCACCAGACAGGGAACGGATAATTCACCCCTCCACTTT; CDR3aa: CASTRQGTDNSPLHF
len: 15; j_gene: TRBJ2-1; d_gene: -; abundance: -; v_gene: TRBV28; CDR3nt: TGTGCCAGCCACAGGAGGCAGACCTCCTACAATGAGCAGTTCTTC; CDR3aa: CASHRRQTSYNEQFF
len: 15; j_gene: TRBJ2-7; d_gene: -; abundance: -; v_gene: TRBV30; CDR3nt: TGTGCCTGGAGTCTGACGGGCAGGGGAAAGGGCGAGCAGTACTTC; CDR3aa: CAWSLTGRGKGEQYF
len: 16; j_gene: TRBJ1-1; d_gene: -; abundance: -; v_gene: TRBV7-3; CDR3nt: TGTGCCAGCAGCGGACGAGGGGCCGGGTCGAACACTGAAGCTTTCTTT; CDR3aa: CASSGRGAGSNTEAFF
len: 14; j_gene: TRBJ1-4; d_gene: -; abundance: many; v_gene: TRBV2; CDR3nt: TGTGCCAGCAGGTCCAGGGAGGGCCGTGAAAAACTGTTTTTT; CDR3aa: CASRSREGREKLFF
len: 15; j_gene: TRBJ2-3; d_gene: -; abundance: few; v_gene: TRBV28; CDR3nt: TGTGCCAGCAACCCACCGACCGGGATGAGAGATACGCAGTATTTT; CDR3aa: CASNPPTGMRDTQYF
len: 14; j_gene: TRBJ2-7; d_gene: -; abundance: many; v_gene: TRBV5-6; CDR3nt: TGTGCCAGCAGCTTGCAGGGAGTTCGCTACGAGCAGTACTTC; CDR3aa: CASSLQGVRYEQYF
len: 15; j_gene: TRBJ1-2; d_gene: TRBD1; abundance: once; v_gene: TRBV5-1; CDR3nt: TGCGCCAGCAGCTTGGCCGGTCAGGGGGCCTATGGCTACACCTTC; CDR3aa: CASSLAGQGAYGYTF
len: 15; j_gene: TRBJ2-7; d_gene: -; abundance: many; v_gene: TRBV7-3; CDR3nt: TGTGCCAGCAGCTTAGGTGGATACAAACCCAACGAGCAGTACTTC; CDR3aa: CASSLGGYKPNEQYF
len: 12; j_gene: TRBJ2-7; d_gene: -; abundance: -; v_gene: TRBV20-1; CDR3nt: TGCAGTGTATTAACGCTGGGGAGCGAGCAGTACTTC; CDR3aa: CSVLTLGSEQYF
len: 13; j_gene: TRBJ2-1; d_gene: -; abundance: -; v_gene: TRBV28; CDR3nt: TGTGCCACCACTAGAATCTCCTACAATGAGCAGTTCTTC; CDR3aa: CATTRISYNEQFF
len: 15; j_gene: TRBJ1-4; d_gene: TRBD1; abundance: -; v_gene: TRBV19; CDR3nt: TGTGCCAGTAGTAACGCGGGACAGCTTAATGAAAAACTGTTTTTT; CDR3aa: CASSNAGQLNEKLFF
len: 14; j_gene: TRBJ2-7; d_gene: -; abundance: many; v_gene: TRBV7-2; CDR3nt: TGTGCCAGCAGCTCCTACCAGCGTCCCTACGAGCAGTACTTC; CDR3aa: CASSSYQRPYEQYF
len: 15; j_gene: TRBJ2-5; d_gene: TRBD2; abundance: many; v_gene: TRBV28; CDR3nt: TGTGCCAGCAGTTCAGGAGCGGGGGGGGGAGAGACCCAGTACTTC; CDR3aa: CASSSGAGGGETQYF
len: 12; j_gene: TRBJ2-2; d_gene: -; abundance: -; v_gene: TRBV10-3; CDR3nt: TGTGCCTCCCGGGACACCTACGGGGAGCTGTTTTTT; CDR3aa: CASRDTYGELFF
len: 13; j_gene: TRBJ1-5; d_gene: -; abundance: -; v_gene: TRBV30; CDR3nt: TGTGCCTGGAGTGTACAGCCGAATCAGCCCCAGCATTTT; CDR3aa: CAWSVQPNQPQHF
len: 15; j_gene: TRBJ2-5; d_gene: TRBD1; abundance: many; v_gene: TRBV28; CDR3nt: TGTGCCAGCAGCCACAGGGGTGGGAGTTCAGAGACCCAGTACTTC; CDR3aa: CASSHRGGSSETQYF
len: 14; j_gene: TRBJ1-4; d_gene: TRBD1; abundance: many; v_gene: TRBV28; CDR3nt: TGTGCCAGCAGTTTGAGGGACAGCCCCTTCGGGCTGTTTTTT; CDR3aa: CASSLRDSPFGLFF
len: 15; j_gene: TRBJ1-4; d_gene: -; abundance: few; v_gene: TRBV7-9; CDR3nt: TGTGCCAGCAGCTTACGAGGGGGTCAGGGTGAAAAACTGTTTTTT; CDR3aa: CASSLRGGQGEKLFF
len: 14; j_gene: TRBJ2-7; d_gene: -; abundance: few; v_gene: TRBV4-1; CDR3nt: TGCGCCAGCAGCCAAGATGAAGGCAGGGGCGAGCAGTACTTC; CDR3aa: CASSQDEGRGEQYF
len: 14; j_gene: TRBJ1-5; d_gene: -; abundance: -; v_gene: TRBV24-1; CDR3nt: TGTGCCACCGGTGGTGTTTATAGCAATCAGCCCCAGCATTTT; CDR3aa: CATGGVYSNQPQHF
len: 15; j_gene: TRBJ2-5; d_gene: -; abundance: many; v_gene: TRBV10-2; CDR3nt: TGCGCCAGCAGTGTTGGGGTAGGGATCCAAGAGACCCAGTACTTC; CDR3aa: CASSVGVGIQETQYF
len: 13; j_gene: TRBJ1-5; d_gene: -; abundance: many; v_gene: TRBV12-3/TRBV12-4; CDR3nt: TGTGCCAGCAGTTTGAACGAGGGGCAGCCCCAGCATTTT; CDR3aa: CASSLNEGQPQHF
len: 13; j_gene: TRBJ2-1; d_gene: -; abundance: -; v_gene: TRBV7-2; CDR3nt: TGTGCCAGCAGCCGGGGACGGAACAATGAGCAGTTCTTC; CDR3aa: CASSRGRNNEQFF
len: 15; j_gene: TRBJ2-6; d_gene: -; abundance: -; v_gene: TRBV28; CDR3nt: TGTGCCAGCAGTTTCACCTTCTCTGGGGCCAACGTCCTGACTTTC; CDR3aa: CASSFTFSGANVLTF
len: 15; j_gene: TRBJ2-5; d_gene: TRBD1; abundance: many; v_gene: TRBV6-1; CDR3nt: TGTGCCAGCAGCCACGCCGGGACAGACCAAGAGACCCAGTACTTC; CDR3aa: CASSHAGTDQETQYF
len: 17; j_gene: TRBJ1-3; d_gene: -; abundance: -; v_gene: TRBV6-1; CDR3nt: TGTGCCAGCAGTCAGCTAAGACAGGCCCTCTCTGGAAACACCATATATTTT; CDR3aa: CASSQLRQALSGNTIYF
len: 18; j_gene: TRBJ1-2; d_gene: TRBD1; abundance: -; v_gene: TRBV4-1; CDR3nt: TGCGCCAGCAGCCAAGTAACCATTTTACAGGGGGATCTACATGGCTACACCTTC; CDR3aa: CASSQVTILQGDLHGYTF
len: 18; j_gene: TRBJ1-3; d_gene: -; abundance: -; v_gene: TRBV12-3/TRBV12-4; CDR3nt: TGTGCCAGCAGTTTACGGCTCCCCTTTAGAGGCTCTGGAAACACCATATATTTT; CDR3aa: CASSLRLPFRGSGNTIYF
len: 14; j_gene: TRBJ1-2; d_gene: -; abundance: few; v_gene: TRBV14; CDR3nt: TGTGCCAGCAGCCGCCTCATGGGGGGGCATGGCTACACCTTC; CDR3aa: CASSRLMGGHGYTF
len: 14; j_gene: TRBJ2-2; d_gene: -; abundance: -; v_gene: TRBV20-1; CDR3nt: TGCAGTGCTAGTCGCCAGTTATACACCGGGGAGCTGTTTTTT; CDR3aa: CSASRQLYTGELFF
len: 15; j_gene: TRBJ2-5; d_gene: TRBD1; abundance: -; v_gene: TRBV7-9; CDR3nt: TGTGCCAGCAGCACACAGGGGGCGCCCGGAGAGGCCCAGTACTTC; CDR3aa: CASSTQGAPGEAQYF
len: 12; j_gene: TRBJ2-3; d_gene: -; abundance: -; v_gene: TRBV11-1; CDR3nt: TGTGCCAGCAGCTCCAGGGGTGATACGCAGTATTTT; CDR3aa: CASSSRGDTQYF
len: 13; j_gene: TRBJ2-1; d_gene: -; abundance: -; v_gene: TRBV20-1; CDR3nt: TGCAGTATTGACCGGCCATCTGGCAATGAGCAGTTCTTC; CDR3aa: CSIDRPSGNEQFF
len: 12; j_gene: TRBJ2-2; d_gene: -; abundance: -; v_gene: TRBV29-1; CDR3nt: TGCAGCGTTTCTGGGGGTACCGGGGAGCTGTTTTTT; CDR3aa: CSVSGGTGELFF
len: 12; j_gene: TRBJ2-3; d_gene: -; abundance: -; v_gene: TRBV29-1; CDR3nt: TGCAGCGGGGGACTCTTCACAGATACGCAGTATTTT; CDR3aa: CSGGLFTDTQYF
len: 17; j_gene: TRBJ2-5; d_gene: TRBD2; abundance: -; v_gene: TRBV9; CDR3nt: TGTGCCAGCAGCGTGGAGGGACTAGCGGCGTCGCCCGAGACCCAGTACTTC; CDR3aa: CASSVEGLAASPETQYF
len: 13; j_gene: TRBJ2-1; d_gene: -; abundance: -; v_gene: TRBV7-2; CDR3nt: TGTGCCAGCAGCTTAGATGACGGGTATGAGCAGTTCTTC; CDR3aa: CASSLDDGYEQFF
len: 14; j_gene: TRBJ2-7; d_gene: -; abundance: -; v_gene: TRBV29-1; CDR3nt: TGCAGCGTTGAAGACCCAGGGTCTGCCTACGAGCAGTACTTC; CDR3aa: CSVEDPGSAYEQYF
len: 16; j_gene: TRBJ2-5; d_gene: TRBD2; abundance: few; v_gene: TRBV6-1; CDR3nt: TGTGCCACCAGAATGGTGGCTAGCGGGGCGGGGGAGACCCAGTACTTC; CDR3aa: CATRMVASGAGETQYF
len: 15; j_gene: TRBJ2-7; d_gene: TRBD1; abundance: -; v_gene: TRBV7-2; CDR3nt: TGTGCCAGCAGCTTAGCGATACAGGGGGGTAACGAGCAGTGCTTC; CDR3aa: CASSLAIQGGNEQCF
len: 14; j_gene: TRBJ1-1; d_gene: TRBD1; abundance: many; v_gene: TRBV7-8; CDR3nt: TGTGCCAGCAGCTCTGGGACAGTCAGGGAGATGGCTTTCTTT; CDR3aa: CASSSGTVREMAFF
len: 14; j_gene: TRBJ2-3; d_gene: -; abundance: -; v_gene: TRBV12-3/TRBV12-4; CDR3nt: TGTGCCAGCAGTCCGATAGCGGAAACAGATACGCAGTATTTT; CDR3aa: CASSPIAETDTQYF
len: 14; j_gene: TRBJ2-1; d_gene: -; abundance: -; v_gene: TRBV2; CDR3nt: TGTGCCAGCAATCGGATGTCAGGATACAATGAGCAGTTCTTC; CDR3aa: CASNRMSGYNEQFF
len: 16; j_gene: TRBJ1-6; d_gene: TRBD1; abundance: few; v_gene: TRBV7-3; CDR3nt: TGTGCCAGCAGCTCGATGGTACAGGGGATAGGCTCACCCCTCCACTTT; CDR3aa: CASSSMVQGIGSPLHF
len: 14; j_gene: TRBJ2-5; d_gene: TRBD1; abundance: many; v_gene: TRBV15; CDR3nt: TGTGCCACCAGCAGAGGACAGGGGAGGGAGACCCAGTACTTC; CDR3aa: CATSRGQGRETQYF
len: 14; j_gene: TRBJ1-2; d_gene: -; abundance: many; v_gene: TRBV20-1; CDR3nt: TGCAGTGCTAGACAGGAAAGGGGCCTCTATGGCTACACCTTC; CDR3aa: CSARQERGLYGYTF
len: 13; j_gene: TRBJ1-2; d_gene: -; abundance: many; v_gene: TRBV29-1; CDR3nt: TGCAGCGTTGCACACCTTGGGGACTATGGCTACACCTTC; CDR3aa: CSVAHLGDYGYTF